This section outlines one T cell receptor (beta chain) sequence together with its context. Its antigen remains unknown. These data are taken from a study of CXCR3-negative and CXCR3-positive naive CD8 T cells. General observations from the study: Cryopreservation partially lowered CXCR3 expression, so most assays used fresh PBMCs. Diversity in memory CD8+ cells fell much lower than the comparably high levels seen in both naive subsets.

UMI-labeled TRB cDNA libraries were prepared by 5' RACE. TCRdb reanalyzed the 5' RACE reads and collapses them to one entry per CDR3 protein, without DNA. This sample lists 45,000 to 70,000 distinct CDR3 sequences; its ten largest clones have 20% to 25%. Sorting was done in triplicate for each CD8+ T cell subset (approximately 300,000 cells each). CDR3 length: 13 amino acids. The germline V gene has CDR1 SQVTM and CDR2 ANQGSEA. The source of this sequence is a human donor in good health. Some clones in this sample may be carry-over from other donors' samples. The chain is built from TRBV29-1 and TRBJ2-7; without DNA, the TCRdb call of TRBD1 cannot be checked. Specimen: memory CD8+ T cells from blood. This CDR3 reads CSVVWAGGYEQYF.